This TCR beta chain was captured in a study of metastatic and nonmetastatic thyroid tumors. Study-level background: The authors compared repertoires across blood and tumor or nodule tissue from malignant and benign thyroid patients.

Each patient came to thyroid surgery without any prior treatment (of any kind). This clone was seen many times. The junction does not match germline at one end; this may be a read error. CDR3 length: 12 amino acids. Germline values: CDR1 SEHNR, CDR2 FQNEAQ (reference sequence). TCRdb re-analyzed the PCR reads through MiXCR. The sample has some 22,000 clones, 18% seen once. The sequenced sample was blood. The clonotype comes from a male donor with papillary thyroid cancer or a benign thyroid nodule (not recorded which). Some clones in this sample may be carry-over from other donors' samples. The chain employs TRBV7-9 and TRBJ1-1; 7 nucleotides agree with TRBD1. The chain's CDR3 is CASSMRDSSALF. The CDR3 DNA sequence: TGTGCCAGCAGCATGCGGGACAGCTCGGCCCTATTT.